This T cell receptor beta chain comes out of a study of T cells in tuberculosis. Germline CDR1 MNHEY, CDR2 SMNVEV (reference sequence). The CDR3 totals 14 residues. The ends were cut back, 11 bases at V and 4 bases at J, with 18 bases in the middle. Described time point: new active TB diagnosis, blood taken before or within 7 days of starting treatment. Some clones are missing from TCRdb's copy, which holds only in-frame ones; the method was immunoSEQ multiplex PCR. The data show about 38,000 clones, roughly 95% seen once. The sequence came from an adult with tuberculosis. The rearrangement uses TRBV27 and TRBJ2-1; D is possibly TRBD1 (6 bases). Specimen: PBMCs, collected at tuberculosis diagnosis. CDR3 sequence: CAGYRERKYNEQFF. CDR3 coding DNA: TGTGCCGGATACAGGGAAAGAAAATACAATGAGCAGTTCTTC.